The 32 T cell receptor beta chains below all came from one sample that was sequenced in a study of T cell changes during pregnancy in multiple sclerosis (dated by TCRdb to 2018 to 2020). Libraries were constructed by the immunoSEQ multiplex PCR assay. Drawn from immuneACCESS, this table holds only the in-frame rearrangements with V and J called that TCRdb kept. Clones are partly lost; checked studies trace under half to an unresolved V gene and leave the rest unexplained. The sample table contains nearly 25,000 clones; only one count was recorded for more than 70% of them. Jointly, the top ten make up over 0.6% of the sample. The input for sequencing was CD4+ T cells from peripheral blood mononuclear cells, taken in the first trimester of pregnancy. The source of these receptors is a female donor in good health, enrolled as a control in a pregnancy study.

V and J are TRBV6-1 and TRBJ1-2; perhaps TRBD1 as D (5 bases). Germline assignment: CDR1 MNHNS and CDR2 SASEGT. The CDR3 has 15 amino acids. V gave up 7 bases and J gave up 2 bases, with 17 bases separating them. CDR3 loop: CASTLNPTGNYGYTF. CDR3 coding DNA: TGTGCCAGCACTCTAAACCCCACAGGCAACTATGGCTACACCTTC.

The chain is built from TRBV4-1 and TRBJ1-3, with 7 bases matching TRBD1. After removal of 4 bases from V and 3 bases from J, the junction contained 6 bases not matched to a gene. This CDR3 region has 15 residues. Germline CDR1 and CDR2: MGHRA and YSYEKL. The CDR3 sequence: CASSPDDRVGNTIYF. DNA for the CDR3: TGCGCCAGCAGCCCTGATGACAGGGTTGGAAACACCATATATTTT.

This clone was found once. This sequence joins TRBV11-3 and TRBJ2-7, with 11 bases matching TRBD2. Germline CDR1 is SGHNT and CDR2 is YENEEA. Unmatched junction bases numbered 9, after V lost 5 bases and J lost 0 bases. The CDR3 loop spans 17 amino acids. CDR3 loop: CASSPLNTSGSSYEQYF. The CDR3 region has the DNA TGTGCCAGCAGCCCTTTAAATACTAGCGGGAGCTCCTACGAGCAGTACTTC.

This chain connects TRBV2 to TRBJ1-2; a weak D match, TRBD1 (6 bases). Germline V gene sequence: CDR1 SNHLY, CDR2 FYNNEI. Deletions cut 1 base from V and 4 bases from J, with 7 bases between. The CDR3 runs to 13 residues. CDR3 DNA sequence: TGTGCCAGCAGTGAAGACAGGGCCTATGGCTACACCTTC. This encodes CASSEDRAYGYTF.

This clone appeared once. The gene calls are TRBV27 and TRBJ2-7; 7 nucleotides line up with TRBD2. The CDR3 loop spans 17 amino acids. The V segment lost 0 bases and the J segment 3 bases; nucleotides outside the gene matches: 11. CDR1 is MNHEY and CDR2 is SMNVEV in the germline V gene (reference sequence). As DNA, the CDR3 is TGTGCCAGCAGTTTATCTCGCATTCGGACTAGGTACTACGAGCAGTACTTC. Its translation is CASSLSRIRTRYYEQYF.

The chain couples TRBV5-6 to TRBJ1-4; the match to TRBD1 covers 7 bases. The germline V gene encodes CDR1 SGHDT and CDR2 YYEEEE. V lost 4 bases to trimming and J lost 1 base; unmatched junction nucleotides: 10. The CDR3 covers 17 residues. CDR3 nucleotides: TGTGCCAGCAGCCCCGCTTGGGACAGACTAACTAATGAAAAACTGTTTTTT. Translating it yields CASSPAWDRLTNEKLFF.

This chain connects TRBV19 to TRBJ2-2, with a tentative D call TRBD1 (6 bases). V dropped 7 bases and J dropped 6 bases, with 21 bases sitting between them. The CDR3 is 16 amino acids. Germline V gene data show CDR1 as LNHDA and CDR2 as SQIVND (reference sequence). CDR3 loop: CASKAFGQGRAGELFF. Here the CDR3 DNA reads TGTGCCAGTAAAGCCTTCGGCCAGGGGCGGGCCGGGGAGCTGTTTTTT.

This clone has more than one count but fewer than ten. V gene TRBV19 combines with J gene TRBJ1-1, with D perhaps TRBD1 (6 bases). V was pared by 1 base and J by 4 bases, with 10 bases between. Per the germline V gene, CDR1 is LNHDA and CDR2 is SQIVND (reference sequence). The CDR3 totals 14 residues. As DNA, the CDR3 is TGTGCCAGTAGTATAGTGGGGGGGGCCACTGAAGCTTTCTTT. Its protein product is CASSIVGGATEAFF.

The chain combines TRBV5-6 with TRBJ2-3; 8 positions agree with TRBD1. Unmatched junction bases numbered 4, after V lost 5 bases and J lost 2 bases. From germline, CDR1 is SGHDT and CDR2 YYEEEE. The CDR3 is made up of 14 amino acids. Written as DNA, the CDR3 is TGTGCCAGCAGTTCACAGGGGGACACAGATACGCAGTATTTT. Encoded protein: CASSSQGDTDTQYF.

This chain uses TRBV18 with TRBJ2-7; D gene unclear. Germline CDR1 and CDR2: KGHSH and LQKENI. The CDR3 has 12 residues. Between the trimmed V and J ends, which lost 0 bases and 6 bases, there was a span of 6 bases. The CDR3 protein is CASSPPGLEQYF. DNA of the CDR3: TGTGCCAGCTCACCACCGGGCCTCGAGCAGTACTTC.

A single count supports this clone. The J gene is TRBJ1-1, the V gene TRBV27, with 7 bases identical to TRBD1. J was trimmed by 4 bases and V by 5 bases; bases with no gene match: 13. CDR1 and CDR2 from the germline V gene are MNHEY and SMNVEV (reference sequence). The CDR3 contains 16 residues. CDR3 sequence (DNA): TGTGCCAGCAGTCTTGCCCCACGACAGGGAGGCACTGAAGCTTTCTTT. Translation: CASSLAPRQGGTEAFF.

This chain links TRBV5-1 with TRBJ2-7, with a weak D call TRBD1 (5 bases). The CDR3 is made up of 14 amino acids. V dropped 2 bases and J dropped 1 base, with 10 bases sitting between them. Germline loops: CDR1 SGHRS, CDR2 YFSETQ. The CDR3 DNA reads TGCGCCAGCAGCTTTAATACAGGATCCTACGAGCAGTACTTC. This codes for CASSFNTGSYEQYF.

This CDR3 reads CASGPETGNTIYF. As DNA, the CDR3 is TGCGCCAGCGGTCCGGAGACTGGAAACACCATATATTTT. V gene TRBV5-1 combines with J gene TRBJ1-3; D not resolved. CDR1 and CDR2 from the germline V gene are SGHRS and YFSETQ. CDR3 length: 13 amino acids. V was shortened by 7 bases and J by 2 bases, with 10 bases between the two germline ends.

The genes are TRBV7-9 and TRBJ1-2, with a possible D match to TRBD1 (6 bases). CDR3 length: 12 amino acids. V shed 5 bases and J shed 6 bases, with 10 bases lying between them. Germline CDR1 reads SEHNR; CDR2 reads FQNEAQ (reference sequence). Written as DNA, the CDR3 is TGTGCCAGCAGCCTTACAGGGAATGGCTACACCTTC. As protein: CASSLTGNGYTF. Using reference TRBV7-9 and TRBJ1-2 for the parts outside the CDR3, the full variable domain is DTGVSQNPRHKITKRGQNVTFRCDPISEHNRLYWYRQTLGQGPEFLTYFQNEAQLEKSRLLSDRFSAERPKGSFSTLEIQRTEQGDSAMYLCASSLTGNGYTFGSGTRLTVV.

The CDR3 loop reads CASSILAGSNTGELFF. The DNA of the CDR3 is TGTGCCAGTAGTATTCTAGCGGGGTCGAACACCGGGGAGCTGTTTTTT. V gene TRBV19 combines with J gene TRBJ2-2, with 9 bases fitting TRBD2. V lost 3 bases, J lost 0 bases, and 2 bases stayed unmatched. Germline V gene sequence: CDR1 LNHDA, CDR2 SQIVND (reference sequence). The CDR3 runs to 16 residues.

The chain links TRBV21-1 to TRBJ1-1; the D call TRBD1 from the table was never checked on the DNA. TRBV21-1 is a known pseudogene. This CDR3 comprises 13 residues. In nucleotides, the CDR3 is TGTGCCAGCAGCAAAGAGGGGGAAGGTGAAGCTTTCTTT. Translation: CASSKEGEGEAFF.

The V call is TRBV6-5, the J call TRBJ2-1; TRBD1 matches at 9 bases. Per germline, CDR1 MNHEY and CDR2 SVGAGI. Trimming cost V 7 bases and J 9 bases; bases outside gene matches: 10. This CDR3 is built from 14 residues. CDR3 sequence: CASTAPGQGGEQFF. The CDR3 DNA sequence: TGTGCCAGCACCGCCCCGGGACAGGGAGGTGAGCAGTTCTTC.

This clone was counted a few times. The chain recombines TRBV6-5 with TRBJ1-5; 9 nucleotides align to TRBD1. V shed 6 bases, J shed 4 bases, and the junction held 7 bases outside the gene matches. CDR1 is MNHEY and CDR2 is SVGAGI in the germline V gene. This CDR3 is built from 15 residues. This CDR3 reads CASRETGGLNQPQHF. The CDR3 region has the DNA TGTGCCAGCAGAGAGACAGGGGGGTTAAATCAGCCCCAGCATTTT.

The V and J genes are TRBV6-6 and TRBJ2-7; 7 bases line up with TRBD1. In germline, CDR1 is MNHNY, CDR2 SVGAGI (reference sequence). This CDR3 has 16 amino acids. The J segment lost 2 bases and the V segment lost 0 bases, leaving 7 bases of the junction unmatched. As DNA, the CDR3 is TGTGCCAGCAGTTACTCGAAGGGGACAGCGGCCTACGAGCAGTACTTC. The encoded protein is CASSYSKGTAAYEQYF.

V gene TRBV27 combines with J gene TRBJ1-4, with D uncertain. The germline V gene encodes CDR1 MNHEY and CDR2 SMNVEV (reference sequence). This CDR3 comprises 15 residues. V lost 1 base and J 8 bases, leaving 14 bases between the germline ends. CDR3 nucleotide sequence: TGTGCCAGCAGTTTATACAGCCATGTATCGGAAAAACTGTTTTTT. It encodes CASSLYSHVSEKLFF.

The chain employs TRBV18 and TRBJ2-3, with a tentative D call TRBD1 (6 bases). The CDR3 has 16 amino acids. The germline gives CDR1 KGHSH, CDR2 LQKENI. V lost 5 bases to trimming and J lost 0 bases, with 15 bases between them. The CDR3 nucleotides read TGTGCCAGCTCAGACGTTTGGACAGCTAGCACAGATACGCAGTATTTT. It yields the protein CASSDVWTASTDTQYF.

The chain is built from TRBV6-5 and TRBJ1-2, with 8 nucleotides matching TRBD1. This CDR3 spans 15 amino acids. Germline-derived CDR1 and CDR2 are MNHEY and SVGAGI. Trimming took 6 bases from V and 1 from J; bases not matched to a gene: 7. CDR3 DNA sequence: TGTGCCAGCAGCCCGACAGGGGCCCTTAACTATGGCTACACCTTC. Translated: CASSPTGALNYGYTF.

This clone was seen a single time. The rearrangement uses TRBV29-1 and TRBJ1-1; the D gene is possibly TRBD1 (5 bases). The CDR3 is made up of 13 amino acids. Germline V gene data show CDR1 as SQVTM and CDR2 as ANQGSEA. Trimming shortened V by 3 bases and J by 1 base, and 9 bases separated the two germline ends. CDR3 DNA sequence: TGCAGCGTTGATCGCGGACAGAACACTGAAGCTTTCTTT. This gives the protein CSVDRGQNTEAFF.

This clone turned up a few times. The V and J genes are TRBV4-1 and TRBJ2-7, with a possible D match to TRBD2 (5 bases). V lost 0 bases, J lost 7 bases, and 10 bases lay in between. Per the germline V gene, CDR1 is MGHRA and CDR2 is YSYEKL. The CDR3 runs to 13 residues. Here the CDR3 DNA reads TGCGCCAGCAGCCAAGATCTAAGGAGGGAGCAGTACTTC. This encodes CASSQDLRREQYF.

This chain uses TRBV7-8 with TRBJ1-1; TRBD1 matches 7 bases. CDR3 size: 14 residues. V lost 6 bases and J lost 7; bases outside the gene matches: 11. CDR1 is SGHVS, CDR2 FQNEAQ, per germline. The CDR3, as DNA: TGTGCCAGCAGGGCTCCGGGACAGCGATTTGAAGCTTTCTTT. The encoded protein is CASRAPGQRFEAFF.

The V and J genes are TRBV7-9 and TRBJ2-3; TRBD2 matches at 7 bases. CDR3 length: 14 amino acids. Trimming at V came to 6 bases and at J to 6 bases, leaving 9 bases not matched to a gene. Germline values: CDR1 SEHNR, CDR2 FQNEAQ (reference sequence). The CDR3 DNA reads TGTGCCAGCAGTCCACACGGGGGGTCGGATACGCAGTATTTT. Translated: CASSPHGGSDTQYF. Full variable domain (missing parts from reference TRBV7-9 and TRBJ2-3): DTGVSQNPRHKITKRGQNVTFRCDPISEHNRLYWYRQTLGQGPEFLTYFQNEAQLEKSRLLSDRFSAERPKGSFSTLEIQRTEQGDSAMYLCASSPHGGSDTQYFGPGTRLTVL.

This clone was observed a handful of times. The CDR3 coding sequence is TGTGCCAGTAGTATCGGGGGGGCGCTGTCCTACGAGCAGTACTTC. This codes for CASSIGGALSYEQYF. The V gene is TRBV19, the J gene TRBJ2-7, with 8 bases that match TRBD2. Germline-derived CDR1 and CDR2 are LNHDA and SQIVND (reference sequence). This CDR3 contains 15 residues. J gave up 1 base and V 3 bases, and 5 bases lay outside the gene matches.

The chain couples TRBV5-6 to TRBJ2-1; tentative D call: TRBD1 (5 bases). This CDR3 region has 15 residues. V dropped 0 bases and J dropped 6 bases, with 13 bases sitting between them. Germline assignment: CDR1 SGHDT and CDR2 YYEEEE. The CDR3 region has the DNA TGTGCCAGCAGCTTGGCCCAGGGCAGGTCCAATGAGCAGTTCTTC. This gives the protein CASSLAQGRSNEQFF. Complete variable domain (other parts from reference TRBV5-6 and TRBJ2-1): DAGVTQSPTHLIKTRGQQVTLRCSPKSGHDTVSWYQQALGQGPQFIFQYYEEEERQRGNFPDRFSGHQFPNYSSELNVNALLLGDSALYLCASSLAQGRSNEQFFGPGTRLTVL.

This clone was observed a few times. The V gene is TRBV4-2, the J gene TRBJ1-3; 8 bases are shared with TRBD1. Trimming at V came to 0 bases and at J to 0 bases, leaving 16 bases not matched to a gene. Germline V CDR1 and CDR2: LGHNA, YNFKEQ. The CDR3 spans 21 residues. The CDR3 DNA reads as TGTGCCAGCAGCCAAGAATTGAGCGGACAGGGTCACCTAAGCTCTGGAAACACCATATATTTT. Its translation is CASSQELSGQGHLSSGNTIYF.

In DNA form, the CDR3 reads TGTGCCAGCAGCCAAGAAGGGAGAAGGGCCCACACAGATACGCAGTATTTT. Its protein product is CASSQEGRRAHTDTQYF. The chain recombines TRBV4-2 with TRBJ2-3, with D tentatively TRBD2 (5 bases). Trimming shortened V by 0 bases and J by 2 bases, and 15 bases separated the two germline ends. This CDR3 spans 17 amino acids. Germline-derived CDR1 and CDR2 are LGHNA and YNFKEQ.

V gene TRBV29-1 combines with J gene TRBJ2-7; 10 bases map to TRBD1. J was trimmed by 5 bases and V by 1 base; bases with no gene match: 14. Germline V gene sequence: CDR1 SQVTM, CDR2 ANQGSEA. The CDR3 is made up of 17 amino acids. The CDR3: CSVEGVIEGQGKNEQYF. CDR3 in DNA: TGCAGCGTTGAAGGCGTCATTGAGGGACAGGGGAAAAACGAGCAGTACTTC.

The genes are TRBV13 and TRBJ1-2; a possible D gene is TRBD1 (6 bases). This CDR3 has 15 residues. Germline V gene sequence: CDR1 PRHDT, CDR2 FYEKMQ (reference sequence). With 1 base removed from V and 8 bases from J, the gap between germline ends came to 17 bases. In DNA form, the CDR3 reads TGTGCCAGCAGCTTAGTCGGACAGTCCTTGCCCGGCTACACCTTC. Translating it yields CASSLVGQSLPGYTF. The full variable domain, rest sourced from reference TRBV13 and TRBJ1-2, is AAGVIQSPRHLIKEKRETATLKCYPIPRHDTVYWYQQGPGQDPQFLISFYEKMQSDKGSIPDRFSAQQFSDYHSELNMSSLELGDSALYFCASSLVGQSLPGYTFGSGTRLTVV.